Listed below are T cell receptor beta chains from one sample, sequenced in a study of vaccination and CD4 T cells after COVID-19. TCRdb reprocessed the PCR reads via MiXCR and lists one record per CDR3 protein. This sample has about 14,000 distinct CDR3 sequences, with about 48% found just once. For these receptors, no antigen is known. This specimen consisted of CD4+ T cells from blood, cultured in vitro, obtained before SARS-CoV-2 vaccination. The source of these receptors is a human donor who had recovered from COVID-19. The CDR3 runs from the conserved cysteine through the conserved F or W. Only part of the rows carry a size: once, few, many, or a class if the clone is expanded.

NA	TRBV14	CASSQVWLGEQYF
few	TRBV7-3	CASSSGLQETQYF
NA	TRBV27	CASRSLQGGAYEQYF
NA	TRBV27	CASSLSISGNYGYTF
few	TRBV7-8	CASSLKRGREGPWQETQYF
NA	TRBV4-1	CASSLFGQGREDTQYF
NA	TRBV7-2	CASSLLVQGGAEAFF
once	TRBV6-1	CASSQTSGSSNEQYF
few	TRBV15	CATSRTDEKLFF
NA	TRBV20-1	CSAMLGIRAYGYTF
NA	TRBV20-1	CSASLSGLHEKLFF
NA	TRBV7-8	CASSLDTNGRELFF
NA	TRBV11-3	CASSLDRRETQYF
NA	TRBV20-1	CSARRRIQETQYF
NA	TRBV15	CATSRFGIQPQHF
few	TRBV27	CASSLGQGKPEAFF
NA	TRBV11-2	CASSAQGAYGYTF
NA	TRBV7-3	CASSLGTGIDETQYF
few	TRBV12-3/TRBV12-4	CASNRGDNQPQHF
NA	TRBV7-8	CASSLGRRTGRTSGRSHNEQFF
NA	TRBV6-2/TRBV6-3	CASRTNVNQETQYF
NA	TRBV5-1	CASSLDPSNQPQHF
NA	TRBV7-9	CASSLGSGRDQPQHF
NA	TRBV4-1	CASSQEPIGTNQPQHF
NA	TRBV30	CAWRAGTGGYTF
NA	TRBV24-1	CATRKDRATKNIQYF
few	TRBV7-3	CASSVTGGNTEAFF
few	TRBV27	CASSSHRGFFGNQPQHF
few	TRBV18	CASSPRQENTEAFF
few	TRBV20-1	CSARRGITNYGYTF
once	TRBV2	CASSVMEASGDLKTQYF
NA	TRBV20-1	CSASLVIAEKLFF
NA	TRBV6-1	CASRGQGTYEQYF
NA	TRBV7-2	CASSFLTTGTGYTF
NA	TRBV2	CASSSGPGQGTDTQYF
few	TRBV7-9	CASSLVGQGAQPQHF
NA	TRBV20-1	CSAGGAGGIPNTQYF
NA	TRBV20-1	CSAGLAGVGDTQYF
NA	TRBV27	CASSSWTNKETQYF
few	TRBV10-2	CASSESPVFLQGYTF
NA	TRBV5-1	CASSGSGPGGYTF
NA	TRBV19	CASSPRGEGSYEQYF
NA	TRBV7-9	CASSLLGRDTEAFF
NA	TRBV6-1	CASSATSGGQETQYF
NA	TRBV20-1	CSANLELTSETQYF
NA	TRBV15	CATSSAVRQGRPSYEQYF
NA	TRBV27	CASSLSPGQGPTNYGYTF
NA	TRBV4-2	CASSQDNRAGKSYEQYF
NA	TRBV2	CASNPPGGLYEQYF
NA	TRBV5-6	CASSWGRLAGGLETQYF
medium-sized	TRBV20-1	CSASSPLTANTEAFF
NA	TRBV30	CALLDRAAFYGYTF
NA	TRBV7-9	CASRPTGNTEAFF
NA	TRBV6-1	CASRRADSYNEQFF
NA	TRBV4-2	CASSPQEGLANNEQFF
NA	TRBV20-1	CSARYQGTDEKLFF
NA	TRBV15	CATSSVQGFDQPQHF